The 29 T cell receptor beta chains in this list originate from one sample, sequenced in a study of CD8+CD57+ T cells in acquired aplastic anemia. Template material for TCR beta VDJ and CDR3 profiling consisted of genomic DNA. TCRdb passed the reads through MiXCR, listing each CDR3 protein once. The sample records about 160,000 distinct CDR3 sequences, roughly 40% being singletons. The sequenced material came from sorted CD4+, CD8+, or CD8+CD57+ T cells (not recorded which) from PBMCs. The receptors come from a human donor in good health.

CDR3 in amino acids: CASSLDRTVSQYF. Here the CDR3 DNA reads TGTGCCAGCAGTTTAGATCGGACAGTGTCGCAGTATTTT. This chain connects TRBV12-3 or TRBV12-4 to TRBJ2-3; tentative D call: TRBD1 (6 bases). Deletions cut 1 base from V and 10 bases from J, with 12 bases between. The CDR3 extends over 13 amino acids.

This clonotype was detected ten times or more. This chain links TRBV10-3 with TRBJ1-2; 7 nucleotides agree with TRBD1. Germline CDR1 and CDR2: ENHRY and SYGVKD. This CDR3 is built from 14 residues. With V trimmed by 0 bases and J by 2 bases, 0 bases remained unmatched. The CDR3 protein is CAISESTGNYGYTF. DNA of the CDR3: TGTGCCATCAGTGAGTCGACAGGGAACTATGGCTACACCTTC.

V usage is TRBV24-1 and J usage is TRBJ2-5; 9 bases are shared with TRBD1. CDR1 is KGHDR, CDR2 SFDVKD, per germline. The V segment lost 9 bases and the J segment 5 bases; nucleotides outside the gene matches: 0. The CDR3 contains 11 residues. DNA for the CDR3: TGTGCCACCGGACAGGGGGAGACCCAGTACTTC. This encodes CATGQGETQYF.

The chain employs TRBV11-1 and TRBJ2-5; D ambiguous. Trimming took 1 base from V and 4 from J, leaving 19 bases between them. The CDR3 is 17 amino acids. Germline loops: CDR1 SGHAT, CDR2 FQDESV (reference sequence). The CDR3 sequence: CASSLVPQPRPRETQYF. The CDR3 DNA follows: TGTGCCAGCAGCTTAGTCCCACAGCCCCGGCCACGAGAGACCCAGTACTTC.

A word on this clonotype: The germline gene is not matched at one end of the junction; a read error may be the cause. CDR3 coding DNA: TGTGTCAGCGCCGGGACAGAGTACAATGAGCAGTTCTTC. Residues: CVSAGTEYNEQFF. The chain combines TRBV2 with TRBJ2-1; TRBD1 matches 7 bases. Germline loops: CDR1 SNHLY, CDR2 FYNNEI. This CDR3 has 13 residues.

On this clonotype: The junction departs from the called germline gene at one end, perhaps through a read error. The chain combines TRBV10-3 with TRBJ1-2, with D unresolved. This CDR3 has 13 residues. The germline gives CDR1 ENHRY, CDR2 SYGVKD. The CDR3 spells CAISAKPNYGYTF. DNA for the CDR3: TGTGCCATCAGTGCTAAGCCTAACTATGGCTACACTTTC.

The chain has TRBV15 and TRBJ2-7; 7 nucleotides line up with TRBD1. The CDR3 covers 17 residues. Germline V lookup: CDR1 LNHNV, CDR2 YYDKDF (reference sequence). J was trimmed by 0 bases and V by 0 bases; bases with no gene match: 8. The CDR3 sequence: CATSRDDLGQSSYEQYF. CDR3 nucleotide sequence: TGTGCCACCAGCAGAGATGATCTGGGACAGAGCTCCTACGAGCAGTACTTC.

This chain uses TRBV15 with TRBJ2-7; maybe TRBD2 (5 bases). Germline CDR1 is LNHNV and CDR2 is YYDKDF (reference sequence). Trimming removed 0 bases from V and 2 bases from J, with 14 bases in between. The CDR3 is 16 residues long. CDR3: CATSRDSSGVTYEQYF. CDR3 DNA sequence: TGTGCCACCAGCAGAGATTCTTCCGGGGTTACCTACGAGCAGTACTTC.

CDR3 region: CASSEVTEAFF. CDR3 DNA: TGTGCCAGCAGCGAGGTCACTGAAGCTTTCTTT. The rearrangement uses TRBV7-6 and TRBJ1-1; no reliable D call. V was trimmed by 5 bases and J by 4 bases, leaving 5 bases between them. This CDR3 is built from 11 residues. CDR1 is SGHVS, CDR2 FNYEAQ, per germline.

Comments on this clonotype: A read error may account for a junction end that differs from germline. The rearrangement uses TRBV6-1 and TRBJ1-5; 10 bases match TRBD1. Per germline, CDR1 MNHNS and CDR2 SASEGT. The CDR3 has 15 amino acids. The CDR3 DNA reads TGTGCCAGCAGAGAAGGGACAGGGGGCAATCAGCCCCAGCATTTT. Amino acid sequence: CASREGTGGNQPQHF.

To note about this clonotype: A much larger clone differs from this one at a single base, so this may be a read error. This chain uses TRBV20-1 with TRBJ2-1; TRBD2 agrees at 11 bases. The CDR3 length is 18 residues. The germline V gene encodes CDR1 DFQATT and CDR2 SNEGSKA (reference sequence). The V segment lost 5 bases and the J segment 0 bases; nucleotides outside the gene matches: 12. This CDR3 reads CSAGASGGSLSSYNEQFF. The CDR3, as DNA: TGCAGTGCTGGAGCTAGCGGGGGGTCCCTAAGCTCCTACAATGAGCAGTTCTTC.

This clonotype was observed at least ten times. The chain uses TRBV4-2 and TRBJ2-7; TRBD1 aligns across 8 bases. This CDR3 is built from 16 residues. V shed 0 bases and J 7 bases; nucleotides not matched to a gene: 11. Germline V gene sequence: CDR1 LGHNA, CDR2 YNFKEQ. CDR3 loop: CASSQDPPGGWGEQYF. CDR3 DNA sequence: TGTGCCAGCAGCCAAGATCCCCCAGGGGGCTGGGGGGAGCAGTACTTC.

This clonotype has only one observation. A much larger clone differs from this one at a single base, so this may be a read error. The chain employs TRBV11-2 and TRBJ1-1; 8 bases map to TRBD1. This CDR3 region has 12 residues. Germline CDR1 reads SGHAT; CDR2 reads FQNNGV. CDR3 sequence (DNA): TGTGCCTGCAGCTTAGCTGTTCAGGGGGCCCACTTT. Translated: CACSLAVQGAHF.

The chain employs TRBV19 and TRBJ2-2; D is perhaps TRBD2 (6 bases). CDR1 is LNHDA, CDR2 SQIVND, per germline (reference sequence). The CDR3 loop spans 13 amino acids. Trimming took off 7 bases at V and 3 bases at J, with 9 bases between the two ends. The CDR3 is CASKKRDTGELFF. The CDR3 nucleotides are TGTGCCAGTAAAAAGCGGGACACCGGGGAGCTGTTTTTT.

This clonotype was seen once. V gene TRBV7-9 combines with J gene TRBJ2-1; no clear D. V gave up 6 bases and J gave up 8 bases, with 8 bases separating them. Germline assignment: CDR1 SEHNR and CDR2 FQNEAQ (reference sequence). This CDR3 region has 11 residues. As DNA, the CDR3 is TGTGCCAGCAGAAAGGCGTATGAGCAGTTCTTC. Its protein is CASRKAYEQFF.

This clonotype came up many times. The chain couples TRBV20-1 to TRBJ1-6, with TRBD1 matching 8 bases. The V and J ends lost 2 bases and 4 bases, in that order; junction bases with no gene match: 10. Germline-derived CDR1 and CDR2 are DFQATT and SNEGSKA (reference sequence). This CDR3 is 17 amino acids long. The DNA of the CDR3 is TGCAGTGCTAGACAGAACGACAGGGGCTATTATAATTCACCCCTCCACTTT. It translates to CSARQNDRGYYNSPLHF.

A note on this clonotype: This may stem from a read error, because a much larger clone lies one nucleotide away. Given the absence of the conserved phenylalanine or tryptophan at the CDR3 end, a read error is likely. The chain combines TRBV12-3 or TRBV12-4 with TRBJ2-3; 10 bases align to TRBD1. There are 17 residues in the CDR3. The V gene end was trimmed by 0 bases and the J gene end by 0 bases; junction bases not matched to a gene: 3. The CDR3 nucleotides read TGTGCCAGCAGTTTAGCGTGGGACAGGGGTAGCACAGATACGCAGTATTCT. Its protein is CASSLAWDRGSTDTQYS.

At least ten counts were recorded for this clonotype. CDR3 in DNA: TGTGCCAGCAGCGTAGAAGCGGTAATCGACAATGAGCAGTTCTTC. It yields the protein CASSVEAVIDNEQFF. The V and J genes are TRBV9 and TRBJ2-1, with TRBD2 as a possible D gene (5 bases). Per the germline V gene, CDR1 is SGDLS and CDR2 is YYNGEE. CDR3 size: 15 residues. V gave up 0 bases and J gave up 5 bases, with 12 bases separating them.

The chain uses TRBV20-1 and TRBJ1-1, with D tentatively TRBD1 (5 bases). CDR3 length: 15 amino acids. The germline CDR1 and CDR2 sequences are DFQATT and SNEGSKA (reference sequence). The germline V and J ends were trimmed by 3 bases and 5 bases, with 19 bases remaining between them. The CDR3 DNA is TGCAGTGCTAGCGAGCCCTTCCAGGGACGGACTGAAGCTTTCTTT. Its translation: CSASEPFQGRTEAFF.

The chain recombines TRBV20-1 with TRBJ2-7, with 14 positions matching TRBD2. V was clipped by 5 bases and J by 10 bases; unmatched bases: 7. This CDR3 is 13 amino acids long. From germline, CDR1 is DFQATT and CDR2 SNEGSKA (reference sequence). In DNA form, the CDR3 reads TGCAGTGCTCCCGGGACTAGCGGGGGCCACCAGTACTTC. This codes for CSAPGTSGGHQYF.

Many counts were recorded for this clonotype. V gene TRBV5-4 combines with J gene TRBJ2-1, with unresolved D. The V gene's germline CDR1 is SGHNT and CDR2 YYREEE (reference sequence). The CDR3 is 14 residues long. V gave up 0 bases and J gave up 8 bases, with 12 bases separating them. The CDR3 loop reads CASSLDPAMDEQFF. The CDR3 coding sequence is TGTGCCAGCAGCTTGGACCCCGCTATGGATGAGCAGTTCTTC.

There are many counts of this clonotype. This CDR3 reads CSASGRNEQYF. CDR3 DNA sequence: TGCAGTGCTAGTGGAAGGAACGAGCAGTACTTC. The gene calls are TRBV20-1 and TRBJ2-7, with unresolved D. Germline V gives CDR1 DFQATT, CDR2 SNEGSKA (reference sequence). This CDR3 has 11 residues. The V end lost 3 bases, the J end lost 5 bases, and 8 bases lay between the germline ends.

The chain couples TRBV11-1 to TRBJ1-5; perhaps TRBD1 as D (6 bases). The CDR3 loop spans 16 amino acids. V shed 2 bases and J shed 2 bases, with 13 bases lying between them. Germline lookup yields CDR1 SGHAT and CDR2 FQDESV (reference sequence). In DNA, the CDR3 is TGTGCCAGCAGCTTAAAGGGGGGGATTGGCAATCAGCCCCAGCATTTT. It specifies CASSLKGGIGNQPQHF.

This clonotype was observed many times. The CDR3 sequence is CASSLDTGWPQHF. CDR3 bases: TGTGCCAGCAGTCTCGACACAGGATGGCCCCAGCATTTT. The J gene is TRBJ1-5, the V gene TRBV12-3 or TRBV12-4; the D gene is possibly TRBD1 (5 bases). The V and J ends lost 5 bases and 9 bases respectively, with 14 bases between them. CDR3 length: 13 amino acids.

Ten or more counts support this clonotype. This chain connects TRBV10-2 to TRBJ2-2, with 8 positions matching TRBD1. The CDR3 spans 14 residues. Germline CDR1 WSHSY, CDR2 SAAADI. Unmatched junction bases numbered 6, after V lost 7 bases and J lost 5 bases. The CDR3 DNA reads TGCGCCAGCAAGGACAGGGCCCGAACCGGGGAGCTGTTTTTT. As protein: CASKDRARTGELFF.

The chain couples TRBV6-5 to TRBJ2-7; 9 bases are a match to TRBD1. The CDR3 spans 14 residues. The germline V gene has CDR1 MNHEY and CDR2 SVGAGI. Trimming at V came to 2 bases and at J to 6 bases, leaving 5 bases not matched to a gene. This chain's CDR3 is CASSYMGQGLEQYF. CDR3 coding DNA: TGTGCCAGCAGTTACATGGGACAGGGCCTCGAGCAGTACTTC.

The chain links TRBV7-3 to TRBJ2-3, with 9 bases that match TRBD1. V was clipped by 0 bases and J by 1 base; unmatched bases: 5. From germline, CDR1 is SGHTA and CDR2 FQGTGA. There are 17 residues in the CDR3. The CDR3 DNA sequence: TGTGCCAGCAGCTTAACTGGGGGGACAGGGCGCACAGATACGCAGTATTTT. Translation gives CASSLTGGTGRTDTQYF.

This clonotype occurred a few times. DNA for the CDR3: TGTGCCAGCAGCTTACTTACAGGAAAGGTCACCGAAGCTTTCTTT. Its protein product is CASSLLTGKVTEAFF. The rearrangement uses TRBV5-8 and TRBJ1-1, with D perhaps matching TRBD1 (5 bases). Per germline, CDR1 SGHTS and CDR2 YDEGEE. The CDR3 extends over 15 amino acids. Trimming stripped 2 bases from V and 8 bases from J, with 19 bases between.

This clonotype was counted many times. The chain employs TRBV4-3 and TRBJ1-1, with 10 positions matching TRBD1. The CDR3 has 17 amino acids. With 3 bases clipped from V and 0 bases from J, the junction kept 7 bases outside the gene matches. Per the germline V gene, CDR1 is LGHNA and CDR2 is YSLEER. CDR3 DNA: TGCGCCAGCAGCCAGCCTGGACAGGGGGGCATGAACACTGAAGCTTTCTTT. The encoded protein is CASSQPGQGGMNTEAFF.